Listed below are T cell receptor beta chains from one sample, sequenced in a study of T cell clonotyping in hematopoietic cell transplantation. Libraries were prepared by immunoSEQ multiplex PCR; TCRdb keeps only in-frame clonotypes and omits some of them. This sample has roughly 23,000 clones; 85% to 90% occur once, and the top ten carry about 4%. Sequenced material: peripheral blood mononuclear cells, taken before stem cell transplant. Receptor source: a man younger than 35 with biphenotypic leukemia. Some clones in this sample may be carry-over from other donors' samples. Each CDR3 is given with its conserved first and last residue. Each record gives: J gene, D gene, clone size, V gene, CDR3 protein, CDR3 DNA. D genes are given only for firm matches. A row's size may be missing; if present it is once, few, many or a size class.

>TRBJ2-7|-|-|TRBV9
CASSVATGYEQYF
TGTGCCAGCAGCGTAGCTACGGGGTACGAGCAGTACTTC
>TRBJ1-4|TRBD1|-|TRBV7-2
CASSPRTGGNEKLFF
TGTGCCAGCAGCCCTCGGACAGGGGGTAATGAAAAACTGTTTTTT
>TRBJ2-1|-|-|TRBV25-1
CASSEWPDNEQFF
TGTGCCAGCAGTGAATGGCCCGACAATGAGCAGTTCTTC
>TRBJ2-7|-|-|TRBV6-6
CASSDPGEGAVYEQYF
TGTGCCAGCAGCGACCCCGGGGAGGGGGCGGTCTACGAGCAGTACTTC
>TRBJ1-5|-|-|TRBV19
CASTLRDNNQPQHF
TGTGCCAGTACCCTCCGGGACAACAATCAGCCCCAGCATTTT
>TRBJ2-1|TRBD2|-|TRBV6-4
CASRSGLAGEQFF
TGTGCCAGCAGGAGTGGACTAGCGGGGGAGCAGTTCTTC
>TRBJ1-2|-|-|TRBV4-3
CASSQVQSPYGYTF
TGCGCCAGCAGCCAAGTTCAGAGCCCCTATGGCTACACCTTC
>TRBJ2-2|-|-|TRBV14
CASSSRVYGELFF
TGTGCCAGCAGCTCCAGGGTGTACGGGGAGCTGTTTTTT
>TRBJ2-2|-|-|TRBV30
CAWSVDGSFTGELFF
TGTGCCTGGAGTGTCGACGGATCCTTCACCGGGGAGCTGTTTTTT
>TRBJ2-7|-|-|TRBV6-1
CASRGPWTFYEQYF
TGTGCCAGCAGGGGACCGTGGACTTTCTACGAGCAGTACTTC
>TRBJ1-1|-|once|TRBV5-1
CASSLVPDLNTEAFF
TGCGCCAGCAGCTTGGTGCCAGACTTGAACACTGAAGCTTTCTTT
>TRBJ2-7|-|once|TRBV7-2
CASSPRTVSSYEQYF
TGTGCCAGCAGCCCACGGACCGTCTCCTCCTACGAGCAGTACTTC
>TRBJ2-7|-|-|TRBV19
CASSIGRRELYEQYF
TGTGCCAGTAGTATAGGGCGGAGGGAGCTCTACGAGCAGTACTTC
>TRBJ1-2|TRBD1|-|TRBV30
CAWTEHRGGGYTF
TGTGCCTGGACTGAGCACAGGGGAGGTGGCTACACCTTC
>TRBJ1-2|-|-|TRBV2
CASSEGPAYTF
TGTGCCAGCAGTGAAGGGCCGGCCTACACCTTC
>TRBJ1-4|-|-|TRBV7-2
CASRPGWGEKLFF
TGTGCCAGCCGTCCGGGGTGGGGGGAAAAACTGTTTTTT
>TRBJ2-1|-|-|TRBV11-1
CASSHDWGEYASNEQFF
TGTGCCAGCAGCCACGACTGGGGGGAATATGCCAGCAATGAGCAGTTCTTC
>TRBJ2-2|-|-|TRBV11-2
CASSHTLAGPLTGELFF
TGTGCCAGCAGTCATACCCTCGCGGGGCCTCTCACCGGGGAGCTGTTTTTT